This T cell receptor (beta chain) was observed in a study of T cell repertoires in cytomegalovirus infection. Study details: It can be stated that public TCR beta signatures indicated CMV infection as well as a matching HLA type. Study-level points and caveats: The study identified carriers of CMV plus the relevant HLA from cumulative public TCR beta family frequency. Ex vivo, HLA-C-restricted CMV-specific TCR beta clonotypes prevailed over the rest of the response.

The J segment lost 7 bases and the V segment lost 4 bases, leaving 13 bases of the junction unmatched. The CDR3 sequence is 15 residues long. Germline CDR1 and CDR2: SGHTA and FQGNSA. TCRdb used MiXCR to reprocess the reads, holding one entry per CDR3 protein. The table lists approximately 500,000 distinct CDR3 sequences, 11% of them singletons. The sample holds many counts of this clonotype. Its antigen is currently unknown. Sequenced sample: PBMCs. V gene TRBV7-2 combines with J gene TRBJ2-7, with 7 bases that match TRBD1. The origin of this receptor is a human donor in good health (CMV status not recorded). Some clones in this sample may be carry-over from other donors' samples. The CDR3 DNA sequence: TGTGCCAGCAGCTCCAGACAGGGAGCTGGGGAGGAGCAGTACTTC. Protein product: CASSSRQGAGEEQYF.